The 17 T cell receptor beta chains below were found in one sample sequenced in a study of blood T cell repertoires in COVID-19. Measured with immunoSEQ multiplex PCR; TCRdb has only the in-frame clones, and not every one. Of hundreds of thousands of clones in the sample, roughly nine tenths are singletons; the top ten hold 2.5% to 3.5%. Sequenced input: PBMCs or T cells enriched from blood (not recorded which). The receptors shown here come from a woman aged 45-65 years in a cohort exposed to, infected with or recovered from COVID-19 (not recorded which).

CDR3 sequence: CASSPRTSGSKETQYF. The CDR3 region has the DNA TGTGCCAGCAGCCCAAGGACTAGCGGGAGTAAAGAGACCCAGTACTTC. The genes are TRBV5-4 and TRBJ2-5; 13 nucleotides align to TRBD2. The CDR3 totals 16 residues. V lost 4 bases and J lost 3; bases outside the gene matches: 6. Germline-derived CDR1 and CDR2 are SGHNT and YYREEE (reference sequence).

The rearrangement uses TRBV5-1 and TRBJ2-7; D remains unclear. Germline V lookup: CDR1 SGHRS, CDR2 YFSETQ. Trimming left V 3 bases short and J 3 bases short, with 7 bases between. CDR3 size: 12 residues. The CDR3 nucleotides read TGCGCCAGCAGCTCTCGGAGCTACGAGCAGTACTTC. Its protein product is CASSSRSYEQYF.

This chain connects TRBV2 to TRBJ1-2, with D unresolved. The CDR3 totals 14 residues. Trimming took off 2 bases at V and 0 bases at J, with 7 bases between the two ends. CDR1 SNHLY and CDR2 FYNNEI come from the germline V gene. For the CDR3, the DNA is TGTGCCAGCAGTGAACACACAACTAACTATGGCTACACCTTC. It encodes CASSEHTTNYGYTF. Drawing the rest from reference TRBV2 and TRBJ1-2, the complete variable domain is EPEVTQTPSHQVTQMGQEVILRCVPISNHLYFYWYRQILGQKVEFLVSFYNNEISEKSEIFDDQFSVERPDGSNFTLKIRSTKLEDSAMYFCASSEHTTNYGYTFGSGTRLTVV.

The chain recombines TRBV9 with TRBJ2-7; D not certain. This CDR3 is built from 11 residues. Germline CDR1 SGDLS, CDR2 YYNGEE. Trimming pared 4 bases from V and 7 bases from J, leaving 9 bases between. The CDR3 is CASSPVEEQYF. The CDR3 bases are TGTGCCAGCAGCCCTGTGGAGGAGCAGTACTTC.

The rearrangement uses TRBV12-3 or TRBV12-4 and TRBJ1-2, with 10 bases that match TRBD1. The CDR3 totals 13 residues. V dropped 5 bases and J dropped 6; count of bases not matched to a gene: 3. This chain's CDR3 is CASSAGQGNGYTF. The CDR3 nucleotides read TGTGCCAGCAGTGCGGGACAGGGGAATGGCTACACCTTC.

The rearrangement links TRBV28 to TRBJ2-7; D remains unclear. Trimming removed 5 bases from V and 4 bases from J, with 9 bases in between. The CDR3 has 12 residues. From germline, CDR1 is MDHEN and CDR2 SYDVKM. The CDR3 DNA reads TGTGCCAGCAGTAGCTATCTGTACGAGCAGTACTTC. Its translation: CASSSYLYEQYF.

This chain links TRBV4-3 with TRBJ1-1, with 8 bases lining up with TRBD1. Germline assignment: CDR1 LGHNA and CDR2 YSLEER. This CDR3 is 16 amino acids long. Trimming cost V 0 bases and J 0 bases; bases outside gene matches: 3. The CDR3 loop is CASSQERTGMNTEAFF. CDR3 DNA sequence: TGCGCCAGCAGCCAAGAAAGGACAGGGATGAACACTGAAGCTTTCTTT.

The chain has TRBV27 and TRBJ1-5, with TRBD1 matching over 7 bases. The CDR3 sequence is 14 residues long. The ends lost 8 bases at V and 1 base at J; junction bases unmatched: 5. Per germline, CDR1 MNHEY and CDR2 SMNVEV (reference sequence). The CDR3 coding sequence is TGTGCCAGCGGCCCGGACAGGAGCAATCAGCCCCAGCATTTT. It is translated as CASGPDRSNQPQHF.

V is TRBV10-3 and J is TRBJ2-2, with D perhaps matching TRBD1 (6 bases). This CDR3 spans 15 amino acids. V was pared by 3 bases and J by 7 bases, with 15 bases between. The germline V gene has CDR1 ENHRY and CDR2 SYGVKD. The DNA for the CDR3 is TGTGCCATCAGTGACTCAGCACAGGGTTTCGGGGAGCTGTTTTTT. Translating gives CAISDSAQGFGELFF.

CDR3 residues: CASGVPSRGTNTQYF. CDR3 in DNA: TGTGCCAGCGGGGTGCCCTCTCGGGGGACCAATACGCAGTATTTT. V is TRBV28 and J is TRBJ2-3; tentatively, D is TRBD2 (6 bases). Germline loops: CDR1 MDHEN, CDR2 SYDVKM. This CDR3 has 15 amino acids. V was clipped by 8 bases and J by 7 bases, with 22 bases between them.

This chain uses TRBV19 with TRBJ2-5; maybe TRBD2 (5 bases). In germline, CDR1 is LNHDA, CDR2 SQIVND (reference sequence). The CDR3 spans 13 residues. V gave up 5 bases and J gave up 5 bases, with 12 bases separating them. The CDR3 region has the DNA TGTGCCAGTAGTTTGAGGGAATGGGAGACCCAGTACTTC. Its protein is CASSLREWETQYF.

The chain couples TRBV4-1 to TRBJ1-2, with a tentative D call TRBD1 (5 bases). This CDR3 has 16 amino acids. Trimming removed 4 bases from V and 0 bases from J, with 15 bases in between. Germline CDR1 is MGHRA and CDR2 is YSYEKL. DNA of the CDR3: TGCGCCAGCAGCCTCCTAAGGGGCGAAACTAACTATGGCTACACCTTC. Protein sequence: CASSLLRGETNYGYTF.

This clone was detected only once. The CDR3 is CASRRQRQAGELFF. The CDR3 DNA follows: TGTGCCAGCAGAAGGCAACGGCAGGCCGGGGAGCTGTTTTTT. The rearrangement uses TRBV5-5 and TRBJ2-2; no clear D gene. The CDR3 contains 14 residues. The germline gives CDR1 SGHKS, CDR2 YYEKEE (reference sequence). Trimming left V 5 bases short and J 6 bases short, with 14 bases between.

Points on this clone: The junction departs from germline at one end; a sequencing error may be responsible. The chain employs TRBV4-1 and TRBJ1-1; 8 bases map to TRBD1. The germline CDR1 and CDR2 sequences are MGHRA and YSYEKL. This CDR3 is built from 15 residues. This chain's CDR3 is CASSQDQGANTEAFF. The CDR3 DNA is TGCGCCAGCAGTCAAGATCAGGGGGCGAACACTGAAGCTTTCTTT.

The chain recombines TRBV6-6 with TRBJ1-2, with 7 bases fitting TRBD1. This CDR3 has 14 amino acids. V lost 4 bases and J lost 2; bases outside the gene matches: 4. Germline assignment: CDR1 MNHNY and CDR2 SVGAGI (reference sequence). The CDR3 loop reads CASSLGRGNYGYTF. The CDR3 nucleotides read TGTGCCAGCAGTTTAGGCAGGGGGAACTATGGCTACACCTTC.

The J gene is TRBJ1-4, the V gene TRBV5-1; 12 nucleotides line up with TRBD1. Losses at the gene ends were 5 bases for V and 7 bases for J; bases not matched to a gene: 6. The CDR3 is 15 residues long. Germline lookup yields CDR1 SGHRS and CDR2 YFSETQ. CDR3 nucleotides: TGCGCCAGCAGTTCTACGGGACAGGGGGCTGAAAAACTGTTTTTT. Its translation: CASSSTGQGAEKLFF. Combining the CDR3 with reference TRBV5-1 and TRBJ1-4 gives the whole variable domain KAGVTQTPRYLIKTRGQQVTLSCSPISGHRSVSWYQQTPGQGLQFLFEYFSETQRNKGNFPGRFSGRQFSNSRSEMNVSTLELGDSALYLCASSSTGQGAEKLFFGSGTQLSVL.

This clone has only one observation. CDR3 sequence (DNA): TGTGCCACCAGCAGAGACAGAGGTCAGCCCCAGCATTTT. Translation: CATSRDRGQPQHF. This chain joins TRBV15 and TRBJ1-5; D is unresolved. Germline CDR1 LNHNV, CDR2 YYDKDF (reference sequence). Trimming removed 0 bases from V and 6 bases from J, with 6 bases in between. The CDR3 has 13 residues. The full variable domain, completed using reference TRBV15 and TRBJ1-5, is DAMVIQNPRYQVTQFGKPVTLSCSQTLNHNVMYWYQQKSSQAPKLLFHYYDKDFNNEADTPDNFQSRRPNTSFCFLDIRSPGLGDTAMYLCATSRDRGQPQHFGDGTRLSIL.